A selection of T cell receptor beta chains follows, all from one sample in a study of spatial heterogeneity in lung cancer. TCRdb used MiXCR to reprocess the 5' RACE reads, holding one entry per CDR3 protein. The data show about 16,000 distinct CDR3 sequences, about 6% seen once. Sample: lung tumor tissue, taken at surgery. These receptors were taken from a female donor with early-stage non-small cell lung cancer. Both conserved end residues are part of each CDR3. The D gene is left open where the match is weak. A clone size is listed for some rows: how often the clone was seen (once, few, many), or a class if it is expanded.

abundance: many
v_gene: TRBV12-3/TRBV12-4
d_gene: TRBD1
j_gene: TRBJ1-5
CDR3nt: TGTGCCAGCAGTCGGACAGGGATGCATCAGCCCCAGCATTTT
CDR3aa: CASSRTGMHQPQHF

abundance: many
v_gene: TRBV7-2
d_gene: TRBD2
j_gene: TRBJ2-1
CDR3nt: TGTGCCAGCAGCCCGTGGACTAGCGGGAGTGGGAGAGAGCAGTTCTTC
CDR3aa: CASSPWTSGSGREQFF

abundance: many
v_gene: TRBV27
d_gene: .
j_gene: TRBJ2-3
CDR3nt: TGTGCCAGCAGTTCTGGGCGTTCCACAGATACGCAGTATTTT
CDR3aa: CASSSGRSTDTQYF

abundance: .
v_gene: TRBV7-6
d_gene: .
j_gene: TRBJ1-1
CDR3nt: TGTGCCAGCAGCTTATGGCAGAACACTGAAGCTTTCTTT
CDR3aa: CASSLWQNTEAFF

abundance: many
v_gene: TRBV29-1
d_gene: TRBD2
j_gene: TRBJ2-3
CDR3nt: TGCAGCGTTGAAGATCCCCAGCGGGAGGGCACAGATACGCAGTATTTT
CDR3aa: CSVEDPQREGTDTQYF

abundance: .
v_gene: TRBV2
d_gene: TRBD1
j_gene: TRBJ2-7
CDR3nt: TGTGCCAGCAGCGAATTTGGACAGGGCCCAAACGAGCAGTACTTC
CDR3aa: CASSEFGQGPNEQYF

abundance: few
v_gene: TRBV7-9
d_gene: .
j_gene: TRBJ2-3
CDR3nt: TGTGCCAGCAGCCCCGGCGGCGGCGGAAGCACAGATACGCAGTATTTT
CDR3aa: CASSPGGGGSTDTQYF

abundance: many
v_gene: TRBV5-6
d_gene: .
j_gene: TRBJ2-5
CDR3nt: TGTGCCAGCAGCTTTGGAGGACAAGCGACCCAAGAGACCCAGTACTTC
CDR3aa: CASSFGGQATQETQYF

abundance: many
v_gene: TRBV14
d_gene: .
j_gene: TRBJ2-7
CDR3nt: TGTGCCAGCAGCCAAGATATGCCATCCTACGAGCAGTACTTC
CDR3aa: CASSQDMPSYEQYF

abundance: many
v_gene: TRBV7-2
d_gene: TRBD2
j_gene: TRBJ2-7
CDR3nt: TGTGCCAGCAGCCAGGGACTAGCGGGAGTTTACGAGCAGTACTTC
CDR3aa: CASSQGLAGVYEQYF

abundance: many
v_gene: TRBV5-1
d_gene: .
j_gene: TRBJ1-1
CDR3nt: TGCGCCAGCAGTAGGGGGAGTGGTAACACTGAAGCTTTCTTT
CDR3aa: CASSRGSGNTEAFF

abundance: many
v_gene: TRBV5-1
d_gene: .
j_gene: TRBJ1-5
CDR3nt: TGCGCCAGCAGGGTTAGGGACGACCAGCCCCAGCATTTT
CDR3aa: CASRVRDDQPQHF

abundance: many
v_gene: TRBV27
d_gene: .
j_gene: TRBJ2-7
CDR3nt: TGTGCCAGCAGTCCCCGAGGTCCCACCTACGAGCAGTACTTC
CDR3aa: CASSPRGPTYEQYF

abundance: many
v_gene: TRBV14
d_gene: TRBD1
j_gene: TRBJ1-6
CDR3nt: TGTGCCAGCAGCCAAGTAGGGGGCAGCGGCATAACCCTCCACTTT
CDR3aa: CASSQVGGSGITLHF

abundance: few
v_gene: TRBV6-5
d_gene: TRBD2
j_gene: TRBJ2-1
CDR3nt: TGTGCCAGCAGTTACTCCCCGGGGGGCAATGAGCAGTTCTTC
CDR3aa: CASSYSPGGNEQFF

abundance: many
v_gene: TRBV28
d_gene: .
j_gene: TRBJ1-5
CDR3nt: TGTGCCAGCAGTTCCCTATCTCAGGGGAGCAATCAGCCCCAGCATTTT
CDR3aa: CASSSLSQGSNQPQHF

abundance: many
v_gene: TRBV28
d_gene: .
j_gene: TRBJ2-6
CDR3nt: TGTGCCAGCAGTTTAGCGTCCTCTGGGGCCAACGTCCTGACTTTC
CDR3aa: CASSLASSGANVLTF

abundance: many
v_gene: TRBV3-1
d_gene: .
j_gene: TRBJ2-3
CDR3nt: TGTGCCAGCAGCCATAGGGGACCAGATACGCAGTATTTT
CDR3aa: CASSHRGPDTQYF

abundance: many
v_gene: TRBV2
d_gene: .
j_gene: TRBJ1-5
CDR3nt: TGTGCCAGCCAAGGACGGAACAATCAGCCCCAGCATTTT
CDR3aa: CASQGRNNQPQHF

abundance: few
v_gene: TRBV6-1
d_gene: TRBD2
j_gene: TRBJ2-3
CDR3nt: TGTGCCAGCAGTAGGACTAGCGGGAGAACAGATACGCAGTATTTT
CDR3aa: CASSRTSGRTDTQYF

abundance: many
v_gene: TRBV5-1
d_gene: TRBD2
j_gene: TRBJ2-2
CDR3nt: TGCGCCAGCAGCTTGCGGACTAGCGGAAAGAACACCGGGGAGCTGTTTTTT
CDR3aa: CASSLRTSGKNTGELFF

abundance: .
v_gene: TRBV5-1
d_gene: .
j_gene: TRBJ2-1
CDR3nt: TGCGCCAGCAGCGCCACCCTGGAGGGTGAGCAGTTCTTC
CDR3aa: CASSATLEGEQFF

abundance: many
v_gene: TRBV9
d_gene: .
j_gene: TRBJ2-5
CDR3nt: TGTGCCAGCTCCGTGGAGCTAGATATGGAGACCCAGTACTTC
CDR3aa: CASSVELDMETQYF

abundance: many
v_gene: TRBV25-1
d_gene: TRBD2
j_gene: TRBJ2-1
CDR3nt: TGTGCCAGCAGTTTAGCGGGACCGGGTTACAATGAGCAGTTCTTC
CDR3aa: CASSLAGPGYNEQFF

abundance: many
v_gene: TRBV19
d_gene: .
j_gene: TRBJ2-3
CDR3nt: TGTGCCAGTAGTGGGACGGGAGCTGGCACAGATACGCAGTATTTT
CDR3aa: CASSGTGAGTDTQYF

abundance: many
v_gene: TRBV7-9
d_gene: TRBD1
j_gene: TRBJ1-1
CDR3nt: TGTGCCAGCAGCTTACCCGACAGGGGGTCTACTGAAGCTTTCTTT
CDR3aa: CASSLPDRGSTEAFF

abundance: .
v_gene: TRBV20-1
d_gene: TRBD1
j_gene: TRBJ1-1
CDR3nt: TGCAGTGCCTCCCCAGGGGGCAGGAACACTGAAGCTTTCTTT
CDR3aa: CSASPGGRNTEAFF

abundance: many
v_gene: TRBV6-6
d_gene: TRBD2
j_gene: TRBJ2-1
CDR3nt: TGTGCCAGCAGCCCCACTAGCGGGAGCTGGAATGAGCAGTTCTTC
CDR3aa: CASSPTSGSWNEQFF

abundance: many
v_gene: TRBV19
d_gene: .
j_gene: TRBJ1-2
CDR3nt: TGTGCCAGTAGTGTGACAGGAGGGATTGGCTACACCTTC
CDR3aa: CASSVTGGIGYTF

abundance: many
v_gene: TRBV20-1
d_gene: .
j_gene: TRBJ2-6
CDR3nt: TGCAGTGCTCGGACTCACTCTGGGGCCAACGTCCTGACTTTC
CDR3aa: CSARTHSGANVLTF

abundance: many
v_gene: TRBV28
d_gene: .
j_gene: TRBJ2-7
CDR3nt: TGTGCCAGCAGGGGACGATCCTACGAGCAGTACTTC
CDR3aa: CASRGRSYEQYF

abundance: many
v_gene: TRBV29-1
d_gene: TRBD1
j_gene: TRBJ2-3
CDR3nt: TGCAGCGCCCGGACGAGGACAGGGGTGGATACGCAGTATTTT
CDR3aa: CSARTRTGVDTQYF

abundance: medium-sized
v_gene: TRBV13
d_gene: TRBD2
j_gene: TRBJ2-1
CDR3nt: TGTGCCAGCAGCTTGGCTAGCGGGTACAATGAGCAGTTCTTC
CDR3aa: CASSLASGYNEQFF

abundance: many
v_gene: TRBV28
d_gene: TRBD1
j_gene: TRBJ1-3
CDR3nt: TGTGCCAGCAGTGGGACAGGGGGCACTCGAAACACCATATATTTT
CDR3aa: CASSGTGGTRNTIYF

abundance: many
v_gene: TRBV6-1
d_gene: .
j_gene: TRBJ2-2
CDR3nt: TGTGCCAGCAGTGAAGCGACAGCATGGGTCGGGGAGCTGTTTTTT
CDR3aa: CASSEATAWVGELFF

abundance: many
v_gene: TRBV2
d_gene: TRBD2
j_gene: TRBJ2-2
CDR3nt: TGTGCCAGCAGTCCCGGGACTAGCGGGAGGCGGGAGCTGTTTTTT
CDR3aa: CASSPGTSGRRELFF

abundance: many
v_gene: TRBV3-1
d_gene: .
j_gene: TRBJ2-7
CDR3nt: TGTGCCAGCAGCCATGGAGGGAGTTACGAGCAGTACTTC
CDR3aa: CASSHGGSYEQYF

abundance: many
v_gene: TRBV7-9
d_gene: TRBD1
j_gene: TRBJ2-4
CDR3nt: TGTGCCAGCAGCTTAGGGACAGGTCCAAACATTCAGTACTTC
CDR3aa: CASSLGTGPNIQYF

abundance: many
v_gene: TRBV29-1
d_gene: TRBD2
j_gene: TRBJ2-1
CDR3nt: TGCAGCGTTGACCGGGTAGCGGGTTATGAGCAGTTCTTC
CDR3aa: CSVDRVAGYEQFF

abundance: medium-sized
v_gene: TRBV5-1
d_gene: .
j_gene: TRBJ1-1
CDR3nt: TGCGCCAGCAGCTTGGTAACAGGGCTCGACACTGAAGCTTTCTTT
CDR3aa: CASSLVTGLDTEAFF

abundance: many
v_gene: TRBV2
d_gene: TRBD1
j_gene: TRBJ1-6
CDR3nt: TGTGCCAGCAGTGATAACAGGGGCAGTTCACCCCTCCACTTT
CDR3aa: CASSDNRGSSPLHF

abundance: many
v_gene: TRBV6-6
d_gene: .
j_gene: TRBJ1-4
CDR3nt: TGTGCCAGCAGTTACCGTCCCGGTCCGGGCCTTATTGCAACTAATGAAAAACTGTTTTTT
CDR3aa: CASSYRPGPGLIATNEKLFF

abundance: many
v_gene: TRBV3-1
d_gene: .
j_gene: TRBJ2-7
CDR3nt: TGTGCCAGCAGCGAGGAGGAGGACGAGCAGTACTTC
CDR3aa: CASSEEEDEQYF

abundance: many
v_gene: TRBV5-1
d_gene: .
j_gene: TRBJ1-1
CDR3nt: TGCGCCAGCAGCGCCGATTGGAACACTGAAGCTTTCTTT
CDR3aa: CASSADWNTEAFF

abundance: many
v_gene: TRBV28
d_gene: TRBD2
j_gene: TRBJ2-2
CDR3nt: TGTGCCAGCAGTTTGACCGGGAGGATGAACACCGGGGAGCTGTTTTTT
CDR3aa: CASSLTGRMNTGELFF